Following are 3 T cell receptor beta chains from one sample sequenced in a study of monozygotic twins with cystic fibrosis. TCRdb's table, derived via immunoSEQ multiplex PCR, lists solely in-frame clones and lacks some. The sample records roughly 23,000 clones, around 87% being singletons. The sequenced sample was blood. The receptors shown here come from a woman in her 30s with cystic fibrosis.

CDR3 sequence reads: CASTPSLGSRYEQYF. Here the CDR3 DNA reads TGCGCCAGCACCCCGAGCCTGGGCAGCCGCTACGAGCAGTACTTC. The V and J genes are TRBV5-1 and TRBJ2-7; no definite D call. The CDR3 covers 15 residues. V was shortened by 6 bases and J by 3 bases, with 19 bases between the two germline ends. CDR1 is SGHRS and CDR2 is YFSETQ in the germline V gene.

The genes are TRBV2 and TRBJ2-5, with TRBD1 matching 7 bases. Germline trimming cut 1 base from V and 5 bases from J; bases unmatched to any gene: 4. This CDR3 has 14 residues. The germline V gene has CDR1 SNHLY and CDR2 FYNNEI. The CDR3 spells CASSEEGAWETQYF. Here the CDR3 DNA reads TGTGCCAGCAGTGAAGAGGGGGCCTGGGAGACCCAGTACTTC.

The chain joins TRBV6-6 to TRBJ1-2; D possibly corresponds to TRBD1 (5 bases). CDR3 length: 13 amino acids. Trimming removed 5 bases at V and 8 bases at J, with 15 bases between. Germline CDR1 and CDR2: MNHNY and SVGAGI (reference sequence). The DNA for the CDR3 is TGTGCCAGCAGTCGGCAGGGCGTTTGGGGCTACACCTTC. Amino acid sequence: CASSRQGVWGYTF.